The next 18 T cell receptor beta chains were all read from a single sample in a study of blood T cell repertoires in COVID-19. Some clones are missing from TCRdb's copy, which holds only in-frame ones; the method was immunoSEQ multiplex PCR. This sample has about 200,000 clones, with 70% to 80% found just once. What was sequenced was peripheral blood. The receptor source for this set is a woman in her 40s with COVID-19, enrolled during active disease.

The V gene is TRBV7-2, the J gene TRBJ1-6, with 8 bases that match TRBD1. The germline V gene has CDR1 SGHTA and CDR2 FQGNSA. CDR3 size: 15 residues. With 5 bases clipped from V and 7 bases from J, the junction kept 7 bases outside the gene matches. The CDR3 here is CASSPQRTGNSPLHF. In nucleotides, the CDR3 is TGTGCCAGCAGCCCTCAACGGACAGGGAATTCACCCCTCCACTTT.

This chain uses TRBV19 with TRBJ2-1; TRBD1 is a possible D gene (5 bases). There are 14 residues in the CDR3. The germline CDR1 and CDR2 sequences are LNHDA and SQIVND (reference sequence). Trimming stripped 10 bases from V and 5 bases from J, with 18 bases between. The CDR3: CATRPQGAHNEQFF. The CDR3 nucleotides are TGTGCCACCAGACCCCAAGGGGCGCACAATGAGCAGTTCTTC.

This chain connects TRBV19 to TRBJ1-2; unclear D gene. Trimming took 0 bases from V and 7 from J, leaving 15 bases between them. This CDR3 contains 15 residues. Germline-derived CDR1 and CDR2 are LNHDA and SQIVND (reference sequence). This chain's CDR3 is CASSIEAGLAGGYTF. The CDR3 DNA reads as TGTGCCAGTAGTATAGAAGCGGGCTTGGCAGGTGGCTACACCTTC.

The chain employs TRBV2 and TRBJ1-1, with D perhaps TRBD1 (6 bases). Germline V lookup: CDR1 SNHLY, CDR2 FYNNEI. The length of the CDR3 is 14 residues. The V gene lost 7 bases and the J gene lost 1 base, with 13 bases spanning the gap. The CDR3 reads CASTLTTGNTEAFF. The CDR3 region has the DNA TGTGCCAGCACCCTAACGACAGGGAACACTGAAGCTTTCTTT.

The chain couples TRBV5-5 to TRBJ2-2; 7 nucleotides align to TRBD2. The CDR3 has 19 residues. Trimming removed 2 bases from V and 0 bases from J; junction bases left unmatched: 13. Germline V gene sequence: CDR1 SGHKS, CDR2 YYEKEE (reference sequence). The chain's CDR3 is CASSFSPRLADTNTGELFF. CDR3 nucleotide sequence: TGTGCCAGCAGCTTCTCTCCCAGACTAGCAGATACGAACACCGGGGAGCTGTTTTTT. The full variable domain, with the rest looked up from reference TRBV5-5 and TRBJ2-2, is DAGVTQSPTHLIKTRGQQVTLRCSPISGHKSVSWYQQVLGQGPQFIFQYYEKEERGRGNFPDRFSARQFPNYSSELNVNALLLGDSALYLCASSFSPRLADTNTGELFFGEGSRLTVL.

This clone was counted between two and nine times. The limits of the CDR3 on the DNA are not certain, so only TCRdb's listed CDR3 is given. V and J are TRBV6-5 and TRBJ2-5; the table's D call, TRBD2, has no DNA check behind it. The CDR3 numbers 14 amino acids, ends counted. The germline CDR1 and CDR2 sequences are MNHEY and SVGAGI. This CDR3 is CASSTSGYIGTQYF.

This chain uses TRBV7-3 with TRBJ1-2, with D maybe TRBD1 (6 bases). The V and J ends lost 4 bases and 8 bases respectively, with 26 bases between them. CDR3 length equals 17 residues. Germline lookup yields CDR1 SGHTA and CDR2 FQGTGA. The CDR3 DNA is TGTGCCAGCAGCTCTGCAGCAGGGGCCGATTTGGGGGCGGGCTACACCTTC. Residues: CASSSAAGADLGAGYTF.

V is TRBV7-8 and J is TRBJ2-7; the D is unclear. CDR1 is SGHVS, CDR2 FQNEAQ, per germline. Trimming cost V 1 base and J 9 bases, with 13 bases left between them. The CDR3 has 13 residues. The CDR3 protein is CASSLDSSAPQYF. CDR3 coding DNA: TGTGCCAGCAGCTTAGACAGTTCTGCACCGCAGTACTTC.

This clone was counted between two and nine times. Here the CDR3 DNA reads TGTGCCGGAGGGGACTTCCAAGAGACCCAGTACTTC. Encoded protein: CAGGDFQETQYF. V and J are TRBV6-5 and TRBJ2-5; weak D call: TRBD2 (6 bases). Trimming pared 11 bases from V and 1 base from J, leaving 11 bases between. Germline V gene data show CDR1 as MNHEY and CDR2 as SVGAGI. This CDR3 contains 12 residues.

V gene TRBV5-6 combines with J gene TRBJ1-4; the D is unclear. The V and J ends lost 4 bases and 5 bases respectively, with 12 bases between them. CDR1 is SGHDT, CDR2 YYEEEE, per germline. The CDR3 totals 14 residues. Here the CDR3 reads CASSALSVNEKLFF. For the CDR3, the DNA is TGTGCCAGCAGCGCCCTGTCGGTGAATGAAAAACTGTTTTTT.

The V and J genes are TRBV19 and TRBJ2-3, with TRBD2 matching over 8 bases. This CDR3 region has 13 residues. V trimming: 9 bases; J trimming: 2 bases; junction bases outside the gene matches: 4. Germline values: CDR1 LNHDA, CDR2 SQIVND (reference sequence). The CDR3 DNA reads TGTGCCAGCGGGCGGGGGGTCACAGATACGCAGTATTTT. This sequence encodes CASGRGVTDTQYF.

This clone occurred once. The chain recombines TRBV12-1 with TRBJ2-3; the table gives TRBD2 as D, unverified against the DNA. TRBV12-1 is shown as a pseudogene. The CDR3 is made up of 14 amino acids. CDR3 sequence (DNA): TGTGCCAGCAGAACTAGCGGGAGGCCAGATACGCAGTATTTT. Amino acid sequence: CASRTSGRPDTQYF.

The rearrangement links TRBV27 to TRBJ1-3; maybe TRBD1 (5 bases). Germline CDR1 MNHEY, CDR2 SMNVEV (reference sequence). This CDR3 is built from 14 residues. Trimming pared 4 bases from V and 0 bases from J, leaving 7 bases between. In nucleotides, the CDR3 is TGTGCCAGCAGTTCCACAGGCTCTGGAAACACCATATATTTT. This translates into CASSSTGSGNTIYF.

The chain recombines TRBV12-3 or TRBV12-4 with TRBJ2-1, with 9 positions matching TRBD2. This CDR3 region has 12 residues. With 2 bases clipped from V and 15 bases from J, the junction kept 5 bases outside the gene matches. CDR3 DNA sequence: TGTGCCAGCAGTTTACCCCCGGGACTAGCGTTCTTC. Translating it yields CASSLPPGLAFF.

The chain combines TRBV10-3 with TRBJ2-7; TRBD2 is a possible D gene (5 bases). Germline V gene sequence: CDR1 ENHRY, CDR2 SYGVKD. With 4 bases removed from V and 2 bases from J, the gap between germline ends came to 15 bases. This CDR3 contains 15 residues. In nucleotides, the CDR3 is TGTGCCATCAGTGTTCGTGGGAGAGTCGCCTACGAGCAGTACTTC. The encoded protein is CAISVRGRVAYEQYF.

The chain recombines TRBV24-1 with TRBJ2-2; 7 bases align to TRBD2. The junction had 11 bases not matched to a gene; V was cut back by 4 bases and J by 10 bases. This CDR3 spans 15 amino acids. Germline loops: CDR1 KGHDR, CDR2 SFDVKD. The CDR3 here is CATSDRTSAPAELFF. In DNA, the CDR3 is TGTGCCACCAGTGACCGTACTAGCGCCCCCGCGGAGCTGTTTTTT.

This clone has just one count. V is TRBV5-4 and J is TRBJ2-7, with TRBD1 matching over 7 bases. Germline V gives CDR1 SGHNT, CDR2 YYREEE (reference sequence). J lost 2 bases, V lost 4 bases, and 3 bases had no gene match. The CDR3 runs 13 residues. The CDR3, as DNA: TGTGCCAGCAGCCCGGGACAGACCTACGAGCAGTACTTC. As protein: CASSPGQTYEQYF. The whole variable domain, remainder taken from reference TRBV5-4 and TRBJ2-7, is ETGVTQSPTHLIKTRGQQVTLRCSSQSGHNTVSWYQQALGQGPQFIFQYYREEENGRGNFPPRFSGLQFPNYSSELNVNALELDDSALYLCASSPGQTYEQYFGPGTRLTVT.

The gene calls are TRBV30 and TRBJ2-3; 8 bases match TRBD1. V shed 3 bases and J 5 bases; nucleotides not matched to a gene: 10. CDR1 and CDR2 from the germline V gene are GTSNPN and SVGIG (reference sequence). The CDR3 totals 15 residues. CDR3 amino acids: CAWSTGQGRGDTQYF. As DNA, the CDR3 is TGTGCCTGGAGCACAGGACAGGGAAGGGGAGATACGCAGTATTTT.